A selection of T cell receptor beta chains follows, all from one sample in a study of T cell repertoires in cytomegalovirus infection. TCRdb itself ran the reads through MiXCR, one entry per CDR3 protein. The table records approximately 490,000 distinct CDR3 sequences, about 10% of them present only once. Sequenced: PBMCs. The receptors come from a human donor in good health (CMV status not recorded). Some clones in this sample may be carry-over from other donors' samples. CDR3s include the opening cysteine and the closing phenylalanine or tryptophan. Fields, in order: J gene, D gene, V gene, clone size, CDR3 DNA, CDR3 protein. D genes are given only for firm matches. Size tells how often a clone was seen (once, few, many) or the class of an expanded clone, and some rows leave it out.

j_call: TRBJ2-1
d_call: -
v_call: TRBV5-4
clone_size: -
cdr3_nt: TGTGCCAGCAGCACCCCTGGGGGCTCCTACAATGAGCAGTTCTTC
cdr3_aa: CASSTPGGSYNEQFF

j_call: TRBJ2-3
d_call: -
v_call: TRBV11-3
clone_size: many
cdr3_nt: TGTGCCAGCAGCTTACGTAGGGGAAGTGTGATGGATACGCAGTATTTT
cdr3_aa: CASSLRRGSVMDTQYF

j_call: TRBJ2-6
d_call: -
v_call: TRBV6-1
clone_size: many
cdr3_nt: TGTGCCAGCCGACAGGCCATTTCCAACGTCCTGACTTTC
cdr3_aa: CASRQAISNVLTF

j_call: TRBJ2-7
d_call: -
v_call: TRBV20-1
clone_size: -
cdr3_nt: TGCAGTGCTAGAGATCAACTAAACGAGCAGTACTTC
cdr3_aa: CSARDQLNEQYF

j_call: TRBJ1-4
d_call: -
v_call: TRBV12-3/TRBV12-4
clone_size: many
cdr3_nt: TGTGCCAGCAGTTCCCCGCCCGAAAAACTGTTTTTT
cdr3_aa: CASSSPPEKLFF

j_call: TRBJ2-5
d_call: TRBD2
v_call: TRBV7-8
clone_size: many
cdr3_nt: TGTGCCAGCAGCTTACGAGTAGCGGGAGGGCCTAGATCGAGACAAGAGACCCAGTACTTC
cdr3_aa: CASSLRVAGGPRSRQETQYF

j_call: TRBJ2-1
d_call: TRBD1
v_call: TRBV28
clone_size: many
cdr3_nt: TGTGCCAGCAGACACACTCCAGGGGGCTACAATGAGCAGTTCTTC
cdr3_aa: CASRHTPGGYNEQFF

j_call: TRBJ1-4
d_call: -
v_call: TRBV30
clone_size: -
cdr3_nt: TGTGCCTGGAGGAGGGACGTCCGGGGCGACAATGAAAAACTGTTTTTT
cdr3_aa: CAWRRDVRGDNEKLFF

j_call: TRBJ1-5
d_call: -
v_call: TRBV19
clone_size: -
cdr3_nt: TGTGCCAGTAGTATCACAAGAGAAGGTCAGCCCCAGCATTTT
cdr3_aa: CASSITREGQPQHF

j_call: TRBJ1-2
d_call: TRBD1
v_call: TRBV11-2
clone_size: -
cdr3_nt: TGTGCCAGCATCTTAGCGGGACAGGGGGACTATGGCTACACCTTC
cdr3_aa: CASILAGQGDYGYTF